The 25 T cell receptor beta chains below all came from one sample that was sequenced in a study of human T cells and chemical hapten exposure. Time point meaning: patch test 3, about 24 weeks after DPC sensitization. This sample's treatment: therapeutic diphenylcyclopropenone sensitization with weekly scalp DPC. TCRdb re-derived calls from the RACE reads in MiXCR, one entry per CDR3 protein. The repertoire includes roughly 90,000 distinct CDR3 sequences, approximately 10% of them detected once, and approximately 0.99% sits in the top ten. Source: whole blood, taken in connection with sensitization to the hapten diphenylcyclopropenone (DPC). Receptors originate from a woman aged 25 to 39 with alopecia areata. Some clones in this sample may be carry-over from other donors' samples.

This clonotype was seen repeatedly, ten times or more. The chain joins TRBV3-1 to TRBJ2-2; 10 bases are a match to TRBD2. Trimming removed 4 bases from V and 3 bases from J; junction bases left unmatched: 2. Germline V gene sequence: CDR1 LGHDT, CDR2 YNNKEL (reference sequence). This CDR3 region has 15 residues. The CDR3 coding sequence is TGTGCCAGCAGCCCCGGGACTAGCGACACCGGGGAGCTGTTTTTT. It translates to CASSPGTSDTGELFF.

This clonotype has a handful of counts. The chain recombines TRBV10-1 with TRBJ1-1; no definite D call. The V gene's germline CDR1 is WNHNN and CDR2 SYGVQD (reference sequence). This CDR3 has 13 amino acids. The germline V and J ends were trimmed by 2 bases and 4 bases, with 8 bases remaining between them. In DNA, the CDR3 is TGCGCCAGCAGTGAGCAATTATCCACTGAAGCTTTCTTT. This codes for CASSEQLSTEAFF.

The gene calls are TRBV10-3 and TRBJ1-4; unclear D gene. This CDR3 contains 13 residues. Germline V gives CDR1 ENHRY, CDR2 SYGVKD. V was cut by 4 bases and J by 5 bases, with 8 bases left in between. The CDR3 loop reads CAISAAQNEKLFF. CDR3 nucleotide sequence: TGTGCCATCAGTGCAGCTCAGAATGAAAAACTGTTTTTT.

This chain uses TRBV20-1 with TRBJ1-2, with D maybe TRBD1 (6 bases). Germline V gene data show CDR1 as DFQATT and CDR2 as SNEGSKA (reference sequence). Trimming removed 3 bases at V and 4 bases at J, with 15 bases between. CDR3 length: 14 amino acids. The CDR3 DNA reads TGCAGTGCTAGTTCGCAGGGGCTCATCTATGGCTACACCTTC. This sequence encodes CSASSQGLIYGYTF.

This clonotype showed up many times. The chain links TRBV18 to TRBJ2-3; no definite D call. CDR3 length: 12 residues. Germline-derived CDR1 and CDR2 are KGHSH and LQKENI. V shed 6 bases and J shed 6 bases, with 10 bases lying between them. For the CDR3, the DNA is TGTGCCAGCTCGCCCCAGGAGGATACGCAGTATTTT. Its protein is CASSPQEDTQYF.

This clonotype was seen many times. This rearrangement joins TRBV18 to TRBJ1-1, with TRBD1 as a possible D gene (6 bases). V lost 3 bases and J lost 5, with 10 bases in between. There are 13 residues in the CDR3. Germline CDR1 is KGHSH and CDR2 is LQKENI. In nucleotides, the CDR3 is TGTGCCAGCTCACCGCAGGACAGAACTGAAGCTTTCTTT. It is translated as CASSPQDRTEAFF.

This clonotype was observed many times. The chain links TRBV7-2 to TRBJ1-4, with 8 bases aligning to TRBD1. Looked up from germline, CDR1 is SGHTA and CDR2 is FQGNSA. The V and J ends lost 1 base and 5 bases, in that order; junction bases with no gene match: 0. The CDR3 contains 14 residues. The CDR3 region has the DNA TGTGCCAGCAGCTTAGACAGGGGGAATGAAAAACTGTTTTTT. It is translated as CASSLDRGNEKLFF. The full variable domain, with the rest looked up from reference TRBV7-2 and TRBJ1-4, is GAGVSQSPSNKVTEKGKDVELRCDPISGHTALYWYRQSLGQGLEFLIYFQGNSAPDKSGLPSDRFSAERTGGSVSTLTIQRTQQEDSAVYLCASSLDRGNEKLFFGSGTQLSVL.

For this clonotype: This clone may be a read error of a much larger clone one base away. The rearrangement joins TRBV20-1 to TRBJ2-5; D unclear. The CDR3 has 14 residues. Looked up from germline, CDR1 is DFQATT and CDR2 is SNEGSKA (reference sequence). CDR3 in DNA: TGCTGTGCTAGACCGGCGGTGGGGCAAGAGACCCAGTACTTC. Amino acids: CCARPAVGQETQYF.

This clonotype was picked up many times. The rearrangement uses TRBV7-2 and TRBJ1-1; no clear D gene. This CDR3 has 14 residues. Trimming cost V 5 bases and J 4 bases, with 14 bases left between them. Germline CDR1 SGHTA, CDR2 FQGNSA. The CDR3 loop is CASSPMPLITEAFF. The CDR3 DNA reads TGTGCCAGCAGCCCAATGCCCCTTATCACTGAAGCTTTCTTT.

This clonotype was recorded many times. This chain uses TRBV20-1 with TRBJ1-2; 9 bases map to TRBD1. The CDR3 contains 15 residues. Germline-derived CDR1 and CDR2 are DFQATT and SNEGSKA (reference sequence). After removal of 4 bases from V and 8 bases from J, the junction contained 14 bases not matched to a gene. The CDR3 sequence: CSAIAGGTGTIGYTF. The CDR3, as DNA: TGCAGTGCTATCGCCGGCGGGACAGGGACGATCGGCTACACCTTC.

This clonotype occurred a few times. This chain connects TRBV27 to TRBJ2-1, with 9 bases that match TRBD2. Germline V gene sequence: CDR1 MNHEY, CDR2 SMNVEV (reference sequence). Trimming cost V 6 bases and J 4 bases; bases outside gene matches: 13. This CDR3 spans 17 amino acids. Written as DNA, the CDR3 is TGTGCCAGCAGCCGCGGTGGAGGCGCGGGAGGGTACAATGAGCAGTTCTTC. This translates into CASSRGGGAGGYNEQFF.

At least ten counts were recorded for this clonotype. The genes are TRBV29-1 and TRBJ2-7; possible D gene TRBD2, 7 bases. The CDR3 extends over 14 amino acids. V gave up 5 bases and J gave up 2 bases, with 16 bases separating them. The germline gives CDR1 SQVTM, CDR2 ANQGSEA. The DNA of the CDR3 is TGCAGCGTTAACCTTGGGGGGGCCCCCTACGAGCAGTACTTC. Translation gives CSVNLGGAPYEQYF.

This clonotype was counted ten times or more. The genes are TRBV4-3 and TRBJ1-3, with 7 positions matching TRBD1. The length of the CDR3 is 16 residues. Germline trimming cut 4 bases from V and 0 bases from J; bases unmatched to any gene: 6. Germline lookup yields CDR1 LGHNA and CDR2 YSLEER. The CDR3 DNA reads TGCGCCAGCAGCCCAGACCGGGACAGCTCTGGAAACACCATATATTTT. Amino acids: CASSPDRDSSGNTIYF.

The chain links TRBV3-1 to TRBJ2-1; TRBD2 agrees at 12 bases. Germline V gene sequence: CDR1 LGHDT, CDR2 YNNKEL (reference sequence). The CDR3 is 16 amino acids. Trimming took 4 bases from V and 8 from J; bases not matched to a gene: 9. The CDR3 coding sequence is TGTGCCAGCAGCCGCCCGACTAGCGGGAGTTTCTATGAGCAGTTCTTC. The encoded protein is CASSRPTSGSFYEQFF.

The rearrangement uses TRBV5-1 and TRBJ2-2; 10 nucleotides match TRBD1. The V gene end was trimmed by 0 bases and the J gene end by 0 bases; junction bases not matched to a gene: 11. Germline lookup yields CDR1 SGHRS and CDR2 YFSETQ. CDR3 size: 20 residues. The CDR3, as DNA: TGCGCCAGCAGCTTGGGAGAGGCCAGACAGGGGGCACCGAACACCGGGGAGCTGTTTTTT. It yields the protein CASSLGEARQGAPNTGELFF.

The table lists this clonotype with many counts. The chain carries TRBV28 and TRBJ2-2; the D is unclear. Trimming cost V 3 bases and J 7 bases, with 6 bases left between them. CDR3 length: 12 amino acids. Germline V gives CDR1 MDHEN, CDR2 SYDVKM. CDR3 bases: TGTGCCAGCAGTTTCGCTGGCGGGGAGCTGTTTTTT. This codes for CASSFAGGELFF.

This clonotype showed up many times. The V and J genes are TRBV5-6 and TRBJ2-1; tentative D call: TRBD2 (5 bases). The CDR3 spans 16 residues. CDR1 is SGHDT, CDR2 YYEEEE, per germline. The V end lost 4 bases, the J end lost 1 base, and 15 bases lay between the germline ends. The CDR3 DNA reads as TGTGCCAGCAGCATGCCGGGGAGAGAGTCCTACAATGAGCAGTTCTTC. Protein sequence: CASSMPGRESYNEQFF.

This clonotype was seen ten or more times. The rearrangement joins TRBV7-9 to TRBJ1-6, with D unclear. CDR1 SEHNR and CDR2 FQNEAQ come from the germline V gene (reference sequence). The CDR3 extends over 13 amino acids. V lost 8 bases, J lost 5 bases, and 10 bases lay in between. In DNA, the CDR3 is TGTGCCAGCTCCGACATCGATAATTCACCCCTCCACTTT. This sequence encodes CASSDIDNSPLHF. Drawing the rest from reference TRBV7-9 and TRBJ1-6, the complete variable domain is DTGVSQNPRHKITKRGQNVTFRCDPISEHNRLYWYRQTLGQGPEFLTYFQNEAQLEKSRLLSDRFSAERPKGSFSTLEIQRTEQGDSAMYLCASSDIDNSPLHFGNGTRLTVT.

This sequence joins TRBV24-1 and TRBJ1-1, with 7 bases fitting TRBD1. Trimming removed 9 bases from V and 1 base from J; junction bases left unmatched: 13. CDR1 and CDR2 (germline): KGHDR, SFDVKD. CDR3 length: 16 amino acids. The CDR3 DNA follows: TGTGCCACCTCTCCGGGACAGACTTCTTCGAACACTGAAGCTTTCTTT. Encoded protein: CATSPGQTSSNTEAFF.

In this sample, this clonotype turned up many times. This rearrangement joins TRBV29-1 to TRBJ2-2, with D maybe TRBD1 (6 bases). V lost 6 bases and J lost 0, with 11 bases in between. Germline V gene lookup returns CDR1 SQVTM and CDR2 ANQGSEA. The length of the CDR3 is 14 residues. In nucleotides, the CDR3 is TGCAGCGTCCGGGGACACCCGAACACCGGGGAGCTGTTTTTT. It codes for CSVRGHPNTGELFF.

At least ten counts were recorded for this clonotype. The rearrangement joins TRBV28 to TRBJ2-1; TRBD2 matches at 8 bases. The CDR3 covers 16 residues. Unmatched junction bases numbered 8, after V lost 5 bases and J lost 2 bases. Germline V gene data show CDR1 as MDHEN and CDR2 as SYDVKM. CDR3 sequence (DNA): TGTGCCAGCAGTCCCTCGGATAGCGGGACCTACAATGAGCAGTTCTTC. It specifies CASSPSDSGTYNEQFF.

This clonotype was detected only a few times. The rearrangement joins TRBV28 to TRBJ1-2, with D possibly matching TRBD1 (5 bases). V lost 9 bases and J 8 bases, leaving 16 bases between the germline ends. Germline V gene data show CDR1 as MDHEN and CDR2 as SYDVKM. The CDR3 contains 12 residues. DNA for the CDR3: TGTGCCAGTTCGGGGGGGAGACTCGGCTACACCTTC. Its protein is CASSGGRLGYTF.

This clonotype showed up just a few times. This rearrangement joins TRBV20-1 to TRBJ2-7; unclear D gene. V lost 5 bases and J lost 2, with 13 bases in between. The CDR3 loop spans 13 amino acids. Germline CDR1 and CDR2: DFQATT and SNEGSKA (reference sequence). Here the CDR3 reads CSAAPLSTYEQYF. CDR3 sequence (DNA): TGCAGTGCTGCCCCTCTGAGTACCTACGAGCAGTACTTC.

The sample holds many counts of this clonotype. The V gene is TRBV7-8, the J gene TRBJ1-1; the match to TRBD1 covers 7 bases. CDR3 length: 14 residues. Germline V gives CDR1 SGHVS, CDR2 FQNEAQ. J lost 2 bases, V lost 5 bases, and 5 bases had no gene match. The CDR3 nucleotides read TGTGCCAGCAGCGGGAGGACAGGAAACACTGAAGCTTTCTTT. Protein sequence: CASSGRTGNTEAFF. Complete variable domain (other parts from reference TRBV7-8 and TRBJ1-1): GAGVSQSPRYKVAKRGQDVALRCDPISGHVSLFWYQQALGQGPEFLTYFQNEAQLDKSGLPSDRFFAERPEGSVSTLKIQRTQQEDSAVYLCASSGRTGNTEAFFGQGTRLTVV.

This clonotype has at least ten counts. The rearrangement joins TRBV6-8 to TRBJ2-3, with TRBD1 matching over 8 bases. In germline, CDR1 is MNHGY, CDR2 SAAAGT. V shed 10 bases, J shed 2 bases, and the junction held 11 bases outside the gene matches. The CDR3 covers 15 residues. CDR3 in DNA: TGTGCCACCAATATTCCGGGACAGGACACAGATACGCAGTATTTT. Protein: CATNIPGQDTDTQYF.